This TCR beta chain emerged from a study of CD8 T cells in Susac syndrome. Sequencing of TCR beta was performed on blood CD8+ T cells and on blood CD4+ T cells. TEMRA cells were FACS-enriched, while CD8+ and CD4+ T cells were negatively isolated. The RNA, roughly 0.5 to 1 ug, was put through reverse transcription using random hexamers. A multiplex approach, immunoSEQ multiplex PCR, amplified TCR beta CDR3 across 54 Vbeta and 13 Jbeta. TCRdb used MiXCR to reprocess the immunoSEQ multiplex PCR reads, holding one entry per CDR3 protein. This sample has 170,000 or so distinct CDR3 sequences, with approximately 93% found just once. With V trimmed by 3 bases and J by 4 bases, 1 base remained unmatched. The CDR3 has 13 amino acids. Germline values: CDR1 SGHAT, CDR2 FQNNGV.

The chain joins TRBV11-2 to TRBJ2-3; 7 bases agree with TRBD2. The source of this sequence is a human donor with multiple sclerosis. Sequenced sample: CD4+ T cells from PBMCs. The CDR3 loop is CASSFGLADTQYF. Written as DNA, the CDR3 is TGTGCCAGCAGCTTCGGACTAGCAGATACGCAGTATTTT.